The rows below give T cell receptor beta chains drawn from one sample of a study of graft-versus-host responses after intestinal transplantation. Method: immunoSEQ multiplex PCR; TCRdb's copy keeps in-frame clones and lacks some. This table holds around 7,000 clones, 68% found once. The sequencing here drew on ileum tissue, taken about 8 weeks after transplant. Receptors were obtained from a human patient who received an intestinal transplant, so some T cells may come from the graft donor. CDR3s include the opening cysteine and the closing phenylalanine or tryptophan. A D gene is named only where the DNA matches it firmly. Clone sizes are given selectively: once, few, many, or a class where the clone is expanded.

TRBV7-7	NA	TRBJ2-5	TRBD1	CASSRDREETQYF	TGTGCTAGCAGCCGGGACAGAGAAGAGACCCAGTACTTC
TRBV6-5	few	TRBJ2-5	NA	CASSNSVAETQYF	TGTGCCAGCAGCAATAGCGTTGCGGAGACCCAGTACTTC
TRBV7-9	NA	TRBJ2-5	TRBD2	CASSPRLAGGLQETQYF	TGTGCCAGCAGCCCCCGACTAGCGGGGGGATTGCAAGAGACCCAGTACTTC
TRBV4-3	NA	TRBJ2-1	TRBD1	CASSLGTALAEEQFF	TGCGCCAGCAGCCTTGGGACAGCTTTGGCGGAGGAGCAGTTCTTC
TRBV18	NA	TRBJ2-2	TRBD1	CASSAAGQGFSRELFF	TGTGCCAGCTCAGCTGCGGGACAGGGGTTCAGCAGGGAGCTGTTTTTT
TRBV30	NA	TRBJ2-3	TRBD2	CAWSPVGGGAPDTQYF	TGTGCCTGGAGCCCCGTTGGCGGGGGGGCCCCAGATACGCAGTATTTT
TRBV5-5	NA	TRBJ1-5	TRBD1	CASSIGQGIPQPQHF	TGTGCCAGCAGCATAGGACAGGGCATCCCCCAGCCCCAGCATTTT
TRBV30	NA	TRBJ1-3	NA	CAWSVSGRAGNTIYF	TGTGCCTGGAGTGTATCAGGCAGGGCTGGAAACACCATATATTTT
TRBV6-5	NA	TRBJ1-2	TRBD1	CASRPGTGSYGYTF	TGTGCCAGCAGGCCCGGGACAGGATCCTATGGCTACACCTTC
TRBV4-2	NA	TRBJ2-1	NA	CASSLVRRYNEQFF	TGTGCCAGCAGCCTCGTCCGGAGGTACAATGAGCAGTTCTTC
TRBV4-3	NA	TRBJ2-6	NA	CASSKRIWPSSGANVLTF	TGCGCCAGCAGCAAAAGAATTTGGCCCTCATCGGGGGCCAACGTCCTGACTTTC
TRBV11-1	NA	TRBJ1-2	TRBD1	CASSFPGQEYYGYTF	TGTGCCAGCAGCTTCCCGGGACAGGAGTACTATGGCTACACCTTC
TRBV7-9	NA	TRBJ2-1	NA	CASRRYGGGRPYNEQFF	TGTGCCAGCAGACGCTACGGAGGGGGCCGCCCCTACAATGAGCAGTTCTTC
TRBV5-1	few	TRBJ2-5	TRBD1	CASSLLGQGTGETQYF	TGCGCCAGCAGCTTACTGGGACAGGGGACCGGGGAGACCCAGTACTTC
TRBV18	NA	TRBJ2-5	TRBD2	CASSPPSGETQYF	TGTGCCAGCTCACCACCTAGCGGGGAGACCCAGTACTTC
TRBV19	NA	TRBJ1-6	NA	CASSTTPVRGSPLHF	TGTGCCAGTAGTACCACCCCAGTCCGGGGGTCACCCCTCCACTTT
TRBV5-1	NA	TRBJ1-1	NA	CASSLDPGVDTEAFF	TGCGCCAGCAGCTTGGATCCAGGGGTAGACACTGAAGCTTTCTTT
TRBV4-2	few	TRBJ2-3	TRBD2	CASSPGLAGGLYTDTQYF	TGTGCCAGCAGCCCCGGACTAGCGGGGGGGCTTTACACAGATACGCAGTATTTT
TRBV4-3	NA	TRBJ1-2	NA	CASSQSGSNYGYTF	TGCGCCAGCAGCCAGAGCGGATCAAACTATGGCTACACCTTC
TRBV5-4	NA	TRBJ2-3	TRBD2	CASSLISGTSRPDTQYF	TGTGCCAGCAGCTTGATTTCGGGGACTAGCCGACCGGATACGCAGTATTTT
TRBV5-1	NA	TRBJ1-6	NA	CASSLMVARANNSPLHF	TGCGCCAGCAGCTTAATGGTGGCCAGGGCTAATAATTCACCCCTCCACTTT
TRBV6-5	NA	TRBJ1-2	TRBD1	CASSSMRQTGNYGYTF	TGTGCCAGCAGTTCCATGCGCCAGACAGGGAACTATGGCTACACCTTC
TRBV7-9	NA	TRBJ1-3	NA	CASSERAGTGSGNTIYF	TGTGCCAGCAGCGAAAGAGCAGGCACAGGATCTGGAAACACCATATATTTT